The clone carrying this T cell receptor beta chain was counted ten times or more. MiXCR, run by TCRdb on the 5' RACE reads, gives a single entry per CDR3 protein. Among around 370,000 distinct CDR3 sequences listed, about 9% were seen once. This entry belongs to a study of identical twins. This CDR3 is 12 amino acids long. CDR1 and CDR2 from the germline V gene are DFQATT and SNEGSKA (reference sequence). V dropped 3 bases and J dropped 8 bases, with 10 bases sitting between them. The gene calls are TRBV20-1 and TRBJ2-2, with D unresolved. The specimen was naive T cells sorted from blood. The sequence was collected from a woman aged 45-65 years in good health. CDR3 in amino acids: CSASDETGELFF. The CDR3 nucleotides read TGCAGTGCTAGCGATGAGACGGGGGAGCTGTTTTTT.